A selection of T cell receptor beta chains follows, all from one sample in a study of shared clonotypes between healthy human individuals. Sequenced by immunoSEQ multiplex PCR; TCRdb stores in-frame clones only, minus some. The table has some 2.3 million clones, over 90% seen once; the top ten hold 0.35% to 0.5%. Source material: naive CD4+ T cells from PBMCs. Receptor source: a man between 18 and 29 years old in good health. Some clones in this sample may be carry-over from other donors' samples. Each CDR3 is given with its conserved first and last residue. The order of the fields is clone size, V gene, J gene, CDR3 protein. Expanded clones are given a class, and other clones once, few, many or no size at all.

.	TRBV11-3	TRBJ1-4	CASSRESPGEKLFF
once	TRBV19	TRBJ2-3	CASSAGRGDTQYF
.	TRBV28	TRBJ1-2	CASSPIANYGYTF
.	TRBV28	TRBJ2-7	CASTIMGFPSSYEQYF
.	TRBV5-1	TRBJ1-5	CASSRQGLNQPQHF
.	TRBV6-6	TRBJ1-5	CASRMTTRTQPQHF
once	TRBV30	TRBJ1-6	CAWTGPLIDSPLHF
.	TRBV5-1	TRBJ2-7	CASSFPGLAGEQYF
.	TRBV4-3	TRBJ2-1	CASSQDEWGTVYNEQFF
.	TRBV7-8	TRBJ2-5	CASSLGQVLYGETQYF
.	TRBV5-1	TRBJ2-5	CASSTSSGGSGETQYF
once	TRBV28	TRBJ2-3	CATRVAKTDTQYF
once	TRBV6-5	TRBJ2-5	CASSYSGLFQETQYF
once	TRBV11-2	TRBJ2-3	CASSLTGTTTDTQYF
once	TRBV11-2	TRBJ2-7	CASTPRNSYEQYF
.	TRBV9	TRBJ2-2	CASSAGQRNTGELFF
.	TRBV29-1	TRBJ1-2	CSVPSRDRAGNYGYTF
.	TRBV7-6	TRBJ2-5	CASSSLEERETQYF
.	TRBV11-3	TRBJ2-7	CASSPGELATEQYF
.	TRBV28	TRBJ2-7	CASSLGVGEQYF
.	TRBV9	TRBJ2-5	CASSVGEGETQYF
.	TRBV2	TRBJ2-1	CASSGTGGAGEQFF
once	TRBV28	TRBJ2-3	CASSSPGGAVDTQYF
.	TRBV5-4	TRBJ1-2	CASSISADGNYGYTF
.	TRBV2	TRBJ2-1	CASAGTSGRTDNEQFF
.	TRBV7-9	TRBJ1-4	CASSLGAGRGEKLFF
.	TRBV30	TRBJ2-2	CAWSVILLVRVSGELFF
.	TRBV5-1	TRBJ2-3	CASSFLERRSTDTQYF
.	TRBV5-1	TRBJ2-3	CASSQGADTQYF
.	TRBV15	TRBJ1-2	CATSRDKEGAGGYTF
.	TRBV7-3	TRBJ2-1	CASSLPGNSGNEQFF
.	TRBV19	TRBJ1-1	CATQGYGNTEAFF
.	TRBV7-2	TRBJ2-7	CASSSPRLAWEQYF
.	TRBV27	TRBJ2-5	CASKEGGAEETQYF
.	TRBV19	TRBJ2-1	CASSIAPSSYNEQFF
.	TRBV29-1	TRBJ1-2	CSVEDLRPAYGYTF
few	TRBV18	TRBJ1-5	CASSLDRDPGTQHF
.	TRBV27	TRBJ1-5	CASSFSRGNQPQHF
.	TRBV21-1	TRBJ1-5	CASSSPKNRGYNQPQHF
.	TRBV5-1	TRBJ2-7	CASSGATGALSYEQYF
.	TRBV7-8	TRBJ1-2	CASSQTTGPPHSGGYTF
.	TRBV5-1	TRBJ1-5	CASSLAGGQNQPQHF
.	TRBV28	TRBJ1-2	CASSLRGFDGYTF
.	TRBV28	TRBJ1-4	CASTKFAAEGNEKLFF
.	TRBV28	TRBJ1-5	CASSLVTYPNQPQHF
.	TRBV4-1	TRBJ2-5	CASSRDGTTGETQYF
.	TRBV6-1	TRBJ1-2	CASSEAYGGAGGYTF
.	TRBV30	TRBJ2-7	CAWSPGTLFYEQYF
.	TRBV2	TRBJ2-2	CASRVQAGELFF
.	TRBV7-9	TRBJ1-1	CASSLRKVLNTEAFF
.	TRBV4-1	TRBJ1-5	CASSQERTDSYQPQHF
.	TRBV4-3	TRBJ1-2	CASSLGAGNYGYTF
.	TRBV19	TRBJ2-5	CASSLGVAAETQYF
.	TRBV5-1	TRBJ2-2	CASSFPGPPPGELFF
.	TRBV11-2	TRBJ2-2	CASSKLAGVGTGELFF
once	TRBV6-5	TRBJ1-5	CASSPLPGNNQPQHF
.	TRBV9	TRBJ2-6	CASSRDRGSGANVLTF
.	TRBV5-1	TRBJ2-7	CASSLARDRGFHEQYF
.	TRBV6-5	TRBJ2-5	CASRRTVQETQYF
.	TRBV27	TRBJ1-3	CASSRRGGSASGNTIYF